This T cell receptor beta chain was captured by sequencing in a study of blood T cell repertoires in COVID-19. Study-wide context: T cells, B-cell-depleted T cells, or PBMCs supplied cDNA or gDNA.

Authors' processing steps: Reference gene primer amplification yielded estimated nucleated cell counts. Assay used: immunoSEQ multiplex PCR; TCRdb lists only in-frame clones, some missing. From that table come the V and J calls and clone size; the DNA was used to work out D and trimming. There are 250,000 to 300,000 clones in the sample; nearly 90% occur only once, and 1.9% lies in the top ten. Germline-derived CDR1 and CDR2 are DFQATT and SNEGSKA (reference sequence). The CDR3 is made up of 11 amino acids. The V and J ends lost 5 bases and 3 bases respectively, with 7 bases between them. Symptom resolution, clearance, or two negative PCRs marked the recovered donors of Cohort 3.

Specimen: PBMCs or T cells enriched from blood (not recorded which). The sequence derives from a woman in her fifties or sixties who had recovered from COVID-19. The chain carries TRBV20-1 and TRBJ1-2; no firm D call. The CDR3 sequence is CSAETDYGYTF. The CDR3 DNA reads as TGCAGTGCTGAGACTGACTATGGCTACACCTTC.